Sequencing of this T cell receptor (beta chain) was carried out in a study of vaccination and CD4 T cells after COVID-19. Study summary: The convalescent population consisted of six males and four females, two of whom were of Hispanic ethnicity. Diagnosis preceded the drawing of post-COVID samples by a median about 98 days (range 35 to 161).

Treatment noted: roughly 10-day PBMC culture with coronavirus spike peptide pools or control peptides (ViraFEST assay). Peptide-pool expansion of antigen-specific T cells preceded TCR sequencing in ViraFEST. Cell culture was performed with more than 1.5 million PBMCs per well in the presence of approximately 10 IU/ml IL-2 and roughly 9.7 ug/ml peptide pools. For this clonotype: The antigen remains unidentified. The junction departs from the called germline gene at one end, perhaps through a read error.

The Oncomine TCR Beta short-read assay generated sequence data from the DNA of cultured CD4+ T cells. From the PCR reads, TCRdb called clonotypes with MiXCR, one entry per CDR3 protein. This sample carries some 21,000 distinct CDR3 sequences, around half of them seen once, and the ten largest clones take more than 8.5%. The clonotype was recovered from a human donor who had recovered from COVID-19. Sequenced: CD4+ T cells from blood, cultured in vitro.

CDR3 sequence (DNA): TGTGCTAGCAGCCCAGTAGCGGGAGGGCCGTATGAGCAGTTCTTC. It translates to CASSPVAGGPYEQFF. The chain carries TRBV7-7 and TRBJ2-1; 11 bases agree with TRBD2. The CDR3 consists of 15 residues. The germline CDR1 and CDR2 sequences are SSHAT and FNYEAQ (reference sequence).